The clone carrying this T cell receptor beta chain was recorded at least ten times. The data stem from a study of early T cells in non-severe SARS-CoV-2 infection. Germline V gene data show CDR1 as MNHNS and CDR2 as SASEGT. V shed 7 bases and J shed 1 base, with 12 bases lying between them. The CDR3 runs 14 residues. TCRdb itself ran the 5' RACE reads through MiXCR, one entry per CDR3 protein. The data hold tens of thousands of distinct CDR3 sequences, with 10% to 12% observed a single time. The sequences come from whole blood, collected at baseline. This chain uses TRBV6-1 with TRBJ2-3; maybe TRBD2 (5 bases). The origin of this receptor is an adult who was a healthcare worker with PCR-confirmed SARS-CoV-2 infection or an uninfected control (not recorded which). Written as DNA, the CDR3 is TGTGCCAGCAAGCGGCACTCCGGCACAGATACGCAGTATTTT. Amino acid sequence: CASKRHSGTDTQYF.